This T cell receptor beta chain was sequenced for a study of monozygotic twins with inflammatory bowel disease. TCRdb re-analyzed the 5' RACE reads; it lists each CDR3 protein once, without DNA. The sample shows more than 300,000 distinct CDR3 sequences, and just over 2.5% sits with its ten largest clones. This CDR3 has 18 amino acids. Per the germline V gene, CDR1 is SGDLS and CDR2 is YYNGEE. This clonotype was sampled from a human donor with ulcerative colitis or Crohn's disease, or a healthy co-twin of an affected twin (not recorded which). Sequencing was performed on blood. V is TRBV9 and J is TRBJ2-1; the D call of TRBD2 rests on TCRdb alone, since no DNA is present to check it. The CDR3 sequence is CASSVAFGTSGGYNEQFF.